The 32 T cell receptor beta chains given below trace back to one sample, sequenced in a study of Ad26.COV2.S vaccination and SARS-CoV-2 variants. Here immunoSEQ multiplex PCR was the method, and the copy in TCRdb shows in-frame clones only, minus some. The table lists about 400,000 clones, over 75% of them singletons. Stated treatment: around 19 received Ad26.COV2.S at low or high dose, single or two shots; 5 received placebo; per-sample allocation not given. Repertoires come from day 63 after the first vaccine or placebo injection. Sequenced material: peripheral blood, taken in a trial of Ad26.COV2.S vaccine versus placebo. The receptors stem from a person aged 18-65 years who received the Ad26.COV2.S COVID-19 vaccine or a placebo.

This clone was detected a few times. The chain has TRBV2 and TRBJ2-7; D gene ambiguous. The V gene lost 7 bases and the J gene lost 0 bases, with 13 bases spanning the gap. The CDR3 covers 14 residues. The germline V gene encodes CDR1 SNHLY and CDR2 FYNNEI. CDR3 sequence: CASIYSRSSYEQYF. The CDR3 DNA reads as TGTGCCAGCATATACTCCCGGAGCTCCTACGAGCAGTACTTC.

The genes are TRBV30 and TRBJ2-7; TRBD2 is a possible D gene (5 bases). There are 13 residues in the CDR3. Trimming stripped 0 bases from V and 7 bases from J, with 13 bases between. Per the germline V gene, CDR1 is GTSNPN and CDR2 is SVGIG (reference sequence). The CDR3 is CAWSVGGPGEQYF. The CDR3 DNA is TGTGCCTGGAGTGTAGGTGGGCCGGGGGAGCAGTACTTC.

The V call is TRBV5-1, the J call TRBJ2-2, with D perhaps assigned TRBD1 or TRBD2 (5 bases each). In germline, CDR1 is SGHRS, CDR2 YFSETQ. The V end lost 2 bases, the J end lost 3 bases, and 11 bases lay between the germline ends. The CDR3 runs to 15 residues. The CDR3 is CASSLRGVDTGELFF. CDR3 in DNA: TGCGCCAGCAGCTTAAGAGGGGTGGACACCGGGGAGCTGTTTTTT. The variable domain in full, completed from reference TRBV5-1 and TRBJ2-2, reads KAGVTQTPRYLIKTRGQQVTLSCSPISGHRSVSWYQQTPGQGLQFLFEYFSETQRNKGNFPGRFSGRQFSNSRSEMNVSTLELGDSALYLCASSLRGVDTGELFFGEGSRLTVL.

V gene TRBV28 combines with J gene TRBJ1-1; D unresolved. This CDR3 has 16 amino acids. Germline-derived CDR1 and CDR2 are MDHEN and SYDVKM. V lost 5 bases and J 0 bases, leaving 16 bases between the germline ends. CDR3 region: CASSIPSGLLNTEAFF. The CDR3 coding sequence is TGTGCCAGCAGTATACCATCGGGATTACTGAACACTGAAGCTTTCTTT.

In its sample, this clone was seen a few times. The chain has TRBV5-4 and TRBJ1-6; no firm D call. There are 15 residues in the CDR3. Trimming took 4 bases from V and 7 from J, leaving 15 bases between them. CDR1 and CDR2 (germline): SGHNT, YYREEE (reference sequence). The CDR3 region is CASSTRRGRNSPLHF. In DNA form, the CDR3 reads TGTGCCAGCAGCACGAGACGAGGACGGAATTCACCCCTCCACTTT.

The sample holds a few counts of this clone. V usage is TRBV28 and J usage is TRBJ1-2; D is ambiguous. Germline assignment: CDR1 MDHEN and CDR2 SYDVKM. The CDR3 totals 11 residues. V was clipped by 7 bases and J by 1 base, with 4 bases between them. The CDR3, as DNA: TGTGCCAGCACCCATAACTATGGCTACACCTTC. Translating it yields CASTHNYGYTF.

This chain uses TRBV28 with TRBJ1-2; D is undetermined. Germline CDR1 MDHEN, CDR2 SYDVKM. The CDR3 length is 14 residues. Trimming stripped 5 bases from V and 4 bases from J, with 14 bases between. CDR3 amino acids: CASSPGRRVYGYTF. The CDR3 DNA reads as TGTGCCAGCAGTCCCGGACGTCGAGTCTATGGCTACACCTTC.

This clone has more than one count but fewer than ten. The chain has TRBV4-1 and TRBJ1-5; the match to TRBD1 covers 7 bases. J lost 5 bases, V lost 0 bases, and 7 bases had no gene match. Germline V gene lookup returns CDR1 MGHRA and CDR2 YSYEKL. The CDR3 sequence is 16 residues long. CDR3 residues: CASSQEMVGGYQPQHF. CDR3 nucleotide sequence: TGCGCCAGCAGCCAAGAAATGGTAGGGGGCTATCAGCCCCAGCATTTT.

This rearrangement joins TRBV9 to TRBJ2-1; 8 nucleotides align to TRBD1. J gave up 2 bases and V 3 bases, and 4 bases lay outside the gene matches. From germline, CDR1 is SGDLS and CDR2 YYNGEE. This CDR3 is 15 amino acids long. The CDR3 sequence is CASSGTGWPYNEQFF. CDR3 DNA sequence: TGTGCCAGCAGCGGGACAGGGTGGCCCTACAATGAGCAGTTCTTC.

This clone was counted a single time. J is TRBJ2-7 and V is TRBV24-1; D uncertain. This CDR3 has 13 residues. The V and J ends lost 10 bases and 7 bases respectively, with 19 bases between them. CDR1 is KGHDR, CDR2 SFDVKD, per germline. The CDR3 reads CATSYPGTAEQYF. The CDR3 DNA sequence: TGTGCCACTTCATATCCGGGCACGGCGGAGCAGTACTTC.

The chain has TRBV9 and TRBJ2-7; the D gene is possibly TRBD1 (6 bases). From germline, CDR1 is SGDLS and CDR2 YYNGEE. Trimming shortened V by 0 bases and J by 7 bases, and 14 bases separated the two germline ends. The CDR3 sequence is 14 residues long. CDR3 DNA: TGTGCCAGCAGCGTAGGCAGGGGAAGGGGAGAGCAGTACTTC. Protein sequence: CASSVGRGRGEQYF.

This chain joins TRBV7-8 and TRBJ2-5, with D possibly matching TRBD2 (6 bases). V lost 4 bases and J 4 bases, leaving 16 bases between the germline ends. The CDR3 contains 15 residues. The germline gives CDR1 SGHVS, CDR2 FQNEAQ. As DNA, the CDR3 is TGTGCCAGCAGCTCTCTGGTGGGACTCCTAGAGACCCAGTACTTC. It specifies CASSSLVGLLETQYF.

The chain joins TRBV11-3 to TRBJ2-7; the D is unclear. This CDR3 has 11 residues. The germline V gene encodes CDR1 SGHNT and CDR2 YENEEA. Between the trimmed V and J ends, which lost 3 bases and 5 bases, there was a span of 5 bases. CDR3 amino acids: CASSFIDEQYF. As DNA, the CDR3 is TGTGCCAGCAGCTTTATCGACGAGCAGTACTTC.

This chain links TRBV6-6 with TRBJ1-1; D gene unclear. Trimming cost V 7 bases and J 0 bases, with 9 bases left between them. The CDR3 extends over 13 amino acids. Germline-derived CDR1 and CDR2 are MNHNY and SVGAGI (reference sequence). The DNA of the CDR3 is TGTGCCAGCAAACTTACGTTGAACACTGAAGCTTTCTTT. Its translation is CASKLTLNTEAFF.

The chain is built from TRBV7-9 and TRBJ2-7, with 7 bases matching TRBD2. V trimming: 6 bases; J trimming: 0 bases; junction bases outside the gene matches: 8. The CDR3 spans 15 residues. The germline gives CDR1 SEHNR, CDR2 FQNEAQ (reference sequence). The CDR3, as DNA: TGTGCCAGCAGTTCAAACCGGGACTACTCCTACGAGCAGTACTTC. Translated, it gives CASSSNRDYSYEQYF.

The V and J genes are TRBV25-1 and TRBJ1-5, with D possibly TRBD1 on 5 matching bases. Looked up from germline, CDR1 is MGHDK and CDR2 is SYGVNS. This CDR3 contains 13 residues. V was trimmed by 4 bases and J by 1 base, leaving 5 bases between them. The CDR3 sequence is CASSAGSNQPQHF. The CDR3 DNA reads TGTGCCAGCAGTGCAGGGAGCAATCAGCCCCAGCATTTT.

J is TRBJ1-6 and V is TRBV2; D gene uncertain. Germline CDR1 and CDR2: SNHLY and FYNNEI. Trimming stripped 6 bases from V and 6 bases from J, with 3 bases between. CDR3 length: 11 residues. This CDR3 is CASSINSPLHF. For the CDR3, the DNA is TGTGCCAGCAGCATTAATTCACCCCTCCACTTT.

The rearrangement links TRBV4-1 to TRBJ2-1; TRBD2 matches 7 bases. The CDR3 extends over 19 amino acids. Germline V CDR1 and CDR2: MGHRA, YSYEKL. Trimming took 0 bases from V and 0 from J; bases not matched to a gene: 11. The DNA for the CDR3 is TGCGCCAGCAGCCAAGATTTTCGGGACGGGAGGAGCTCCTACAATGAGCAGTTCTTC. Translating gives CASSQDFRDGRSSYNEQFF.

The genes are TRBV19 and TRBJ2-1; TRBD2 might be the D (6 bases). V shed 8 bases and J shed 0 bases, with 14 bases lying between them. Looked up from germline, CDR1 is LNHDA and CDR2 is SQIVND (reference sequence). The CDR3 is made up of 15 amino acids. The CDR3 nucleotides read TGTGCCAGTTCGACCAGGACTAACTCCTACAATGAGCAGTTCTTC. Its protein product is CASSTRTNSYNEQFF.

The J gene is TRBJ2-1, the V gene TRBV9; a weak D match, TRBD2 (6 bases). This CDR3 has 15 residues. Per the germline V gene, CDR1 is SGDLS and CDR2 is YYNGEE. V was pared by 0 bases and J by 2 bases, with 9 bases between. The CDR3 DNA reads as TGTGCCAGCAGCGTAGACGGGAGACCCTACAATGAGCAGTTCTTC. As protein: CASSVDGRPYNEQFF. The full variable domain, with the rest looked up from reference TRBV9 and TRBJ2-1, is DSGVTQTPKHLITATGQRVTLRCSPRSGDLSVYWYQQSLDQGLQFLIQYYNGEERAKGNILERFSAQQFPDLHSELNLSSLELGDSALYFCASSVDGRPYNEQFFGPGTRLTVL.

The table lists this clone with a few counts. The rearrangement joins TRBV2 to TRBJ1-6; possible D gene TRBD1, 5 bases. The germline CDR1 and CDR2 sequences are SNHLY and FYNNEI. The length of the CDR3 is 16 residues. With 6 bases removed from V and 7 bases from J, the gap between germline ends came to 19 bases. CDR3 loop: CASSFPGAGENSPLHF. As DNA, the CDR3 is TGTGCCAGCAGCTTTCCCGGGGCAGGAGAAAATTCACCCCTCCACTTT.

V is TRBV27 and J is TRBJ2-7; 7 nucleotides agree with TRBD1. The CDR3 runs 13 residues. Germline trimming cut 8 bases from V and 0 bases from J; bases unmatched to any gene: 4. Germline values: CDR1 MNHEY, CDR2 SMNVEV (reference sequence). The CDR3 bases are TGTGCCAGCTGCAGGGGGAGCTCCTACGAGCAGTACTTC. Translating gives CASCRGSSYEQYF.

The gene calls are TRBV3-1 (or the pseudogene TRBV3-2) and TRBJ2-7; perhaps TRBD1 as D (6 bases). The CDR3 consists of 12 residues. The V and J ends lost 8 bases and 4 bases respectively, with 12 bases between them. CDR1 is LGHDT and CDR2 is YNNKEL in the germline V gene (reference sequence). Here the CDR3 DNA reads TGTGCCAGCGTGGACAGAAATTACGAGCAGTACTTC. This translates into CASVDRNYEQYF.

This clone was observed once. This rearrangement joins TRBV4-1 to TRBJ2-3, with unresolved D. Germline CDR1 and CDR2: MGHRA and YSYEKL. This CDR3 spans 15 amino acids. With 4 bases removed from V and 4 bases from J, the gap between germline ends came to 15 bases. The CDR3 sequence: CASSPRGARADTQYF. The CDR3 nucleotides read TGCGCCAGCAGCCCCCGCGGAGCTCGGGCAGATACGCAGTATTTT.

The V call is TRBV5-1, the J call TRBJ1-1; D ambiguous. The CDR3 has 16 residues. Trimming took 1 base from V and 2 from J, leaving 15 bases between them. Germline CDR1 and CDR2: SGHRS and YFSETQ. As DNA, the CDR3 is TGCGCCAGCAGCTTGAATACGGGGTCCAGAAACACTGAAGCTTTCTTT. Encoded protein: CASSLNTGSRNTEAFF.

This clone was detected a few times. The gene calls are TRBV5-4 and TRBJ1-1; D perhaps matches TRBD1 (5 bases). V shed 6 bases and J shed 4 bases, with 16 bases lying between them. Germline V gives CDR1 SGHNT, CDR2 YYREEE (reference sequence). The CDR3 contains 14 residues. Here the CDR3 reads CASTFDSQGTEAFF. CDR3 in DNA: TGTGCCAGCACCTTTGACAGCCAGGGCACTGAAGCTTTCTTT.

The chain recombines TRBV5-5 with TRBJ2-2; a possible D gene is TRBD2 (6 bases). Germline CDR1 SGHKS, CDR2 YYEKEE (reference sequence). The CDR3 loop spans 16 amino acids. The ends were cut back, 4 bases at V and 4 bases at J, with 17 bases in the middle. The CDR3 DNA is TGTGCCAGCAGCCCCCGCGGAGGGATGAGCACCGGGGAGCTGTTTTTT. This sequence encodes CASSPRGGMSTGELFF.

This clone showed up just once. The chain joins TRBV6-5 to TRBJ2-3; 7 positions agree with TRBD1. V lost 7 bases and J lost 3; bases outside the gene matches: 4. The germline V gene encodes CDR1 MNHEY and CDR2 SVGAGI. The length of the CDR3 is 13 residues. The CDR3 DNA reads as TGTGCCAGCACCCCCAGGGGGACAGATACGCAGTATTTT. Its protein product is CASTPRGTDTQYF.

The DNA for the CDR3 is TGCGCCAGCAGTTCGGCTAGCGGCACAGATACGCAGTATTTT. Residues: CASSSASGTDTQYF. This chain uses TRBV10-1 with TRBJ2-3; TRBD2 is a possible D gene (6 bases). The CDR3 is made up of 14 amino acids. Trimming removed 5 bases from V and 1 base from J, with 10 bases in between. Germline CDR1 is WNHNN and CDR2 is SYGVQD (reference sequence).

The V call is TRBV27, the J call TRBJ2-1; D unclear. V lost 7 bases and J 0 bases, leaving 13 bases between the germline ends. Germline V gene lookup returns CDR1 MNHEY and CDR2 SMNVEV (reference sequence). The CDR3 contains 15 residues. This CDR3 reads CASTVKGGSYNEQFF. The CDR3 nucleotides read TGTGCCAGCACAGTTAAAGGCGGCTCCTACAATGAGCAGTTCTTC.

This clone was seen a handful of times. The chain is built from TRBV30 and TRBJ1-2; 8 bases fit TRBD1. CDR3 size: 15 residues. Germline V CDR1 and CDR2: GTSNPN, SVGIG (reference sequence). Trimming took 2 bases from V and 7 from J; bases not matched to a gene: 12. CDR3 coding DNA: TGTGCCTGGAGTCCCAGACAGGGGAGTTGGGGTGGCTACACCTTC. Protein product: CAWSPRQGSWGGYTF.

This clone was counted a single time. The CDR3 DNA reads TGTGCCAGCAGACTAGCGGGCACGAACACCGGGGAGCTGTTTTTT. Translating it yields CASRLAGTNTGELFF. The gene calls are TRBV11-2 and TRBJ2-2, with 9 nucleotides matching TRBD2. This CDR3 is built from 15 residues. The V gene end was trimmed by 6 bases and the J gene end by 0 bases; junction bases not matched to a gene: 2. Germline CDR1 SGHAT, CDR2 FQNNGV.